What follows is one T cell receptor (beta chain) and its context. The CDR3 consists of 15 residues. Between the trimmed V and J ends, which lost 3 bases and 0 bases, there was a span of 6 bases. Germline CDR1 and CDR2: LNHDA and SQIVND (reference sequence). Survey-level immunoSEQ sequencing profiled the TCR beta repertoire. Clones were read by immunoSEQ multiplex PCR, and TCRdb kept only the in-frame ones, dropping some. The table has roughly 68,000 clones, around 93% seen once. The rearrangement links TRBV19 to TRBJ2-6; D gene uncertain. The specimen was PBMCs. This receptor was identified in a man in his forties with rheumatoid arthritis. This CDR3 reads CASSIWSSGANVLTF. CDR3 DNA: TGTGCCAGTAGTATTTGGAGCTCTGGGGCCAACGTCCTGACTTTC.